Sequencing of this T cell receptor (beta chain) was carried out in a study of regulatory T cells in long-lasting Graves disease. Libraries of TCR beta came from iRepertoire HTBI primers plus Arm-PCR of CDR3 regions. TCRdb fed the multiplex PCR reads into MiXCR, producing one record per CDR3 protein. The repertoire holds roughly 420,000 distinct CDR3 sequences, with about a sixth as singletons. V gave up 2 bases and J gave up 7 bases; unmatched junction bases: 5. This CDR3 has 15 residues. Germline CDR1 reads MDHEN; CDR2 reads SYDVKM. General study findings and limits: New patients shared 750 to 1,000 public clonotypes, fewer than the approximately 2,500 shared by persistent patients.

This clonotype was seen a few times. What it binds is unknown. The time point: newly diagnosed GD, antithyroid drugs for less than 3 months. RNA extracted from PBMCs served as the sequencing template. The same data also contributed to another study, on T cells in Graves' hyperthyroidism and ophthalmopathy.

This specimen was peripheral blood mononuclear cells (PBMCs), taken at new diagnosis, from a patient treated with antithyroid drugs. The rearrangement links TRBV28 to TRBJ1-6; 7 bases agree with TRBD1. The TCR sequence derives from a woman in her twenties or thirties with Graves disease. The CDR3 spells CASSLGGQRNSPLHF. CDR3 sequence (DNA): TGTGCCAGCAGTTTAGGGGGACAGAGGAATTCACCCCTCCACTTT.